One and the same sample provided the 27 T cell receptor beta chains below, sequenced in a study of identical twins. In TCRdb, the 5' RACE reads were re-called with MiXCR into one record per CDR3 protein. The table lists approximately 620,000 distinct CDR3 sequences, approximately 9% of them singletons. The data were also submitted as part of a second study, on yellow fever vaccine responses in identical twins.

The specimen was PBMCs. Receptors were obtained from a young woman in good health.

The CDR3 reads CASSSFLAVDTDTQYF. The CDR3 DNA is TGTGCCAGCAGTTCCTTCCTAGCGGTTGACACAGATACGCAGTATTTT. The chain has TRBV6-5 and TRBJ2-3; 7 bases align to TRBD2. V shed 4 bases and J 2 bases; nucleotides not matched to a gene: 9. The CDR3 contains 16 residues. CDR1 is MNHEY, CDR2 SVGAGI, per germline.

This clonotype was counted many times. The V call is TRBV27, the J call TRBJ2-5; D is uncertain. V lost 5 bases and J lost 4, with 14 bases in between. The germline gives CDR1 MNHEY, CDR2 SMNVEV (reference sequence). CDR3 length equals 14 residues. The CDR3, as DNA: TGTGCCAGCAGTCCGCGGACGGGCGGAGAGACCCAGTACTTC. It is translated as CASSPRTGGETQYF.

V gene TRBV7-9 combines with J gene TRBJ2-1; 13 bases line up with TRBD2. CDR1 SEHNR and CDR2 FQNEAQ come from the germline V gene (reference sequence). V shed 6 bases and J 6 bases; nucleotides not matched to a gene: 5. The CDR3 is 15 residues long. CDR3 protein: CASRGTSGGANEQFF. CDR3 DNA: TGTGCCAGCAGGGGTACTAGCGGGGGGGCCAATGAGCAGTTCTTC. The complete variable domain, with remaining parts taken from reference TRBV7-9 and TRBJ2-1, reads DTGVSQNPRHKITKRGQNVTFRCDPISEHNRLYWYRQTLGQGPEFLTYFQNEAQLEKSRLLSDRFSAERPKGSFSTLEIQRTEQGDSAMYLCASRGTSGGANEQFFGPGTRLTVL.

This chain connects TRBV6-2 or TRBV6-3 to TRBJ2-5; either TRBD1 or TRBD2 may fit D (6 bases each). Germline loops: CDR1 MNHEY, CDR2 SVGEGT. The CDR3 runs to 15 residues. Trimming cost V 4 bases and J 6 bases, with 18 bases left between them. CDR3 sequence (DNA): TGTGCCAGCAGTTCTACGCCCGGGGGCGGAAAGACCCAGTACTTC. Translated: CASSSTPGGGKTQYF.

V and J are TRBV28 and TRBJ1-1, with D unclear. There are 13 residues in the CDR3. Germline-derived CDR1 and CDR2 are MDHEN and SYDVKM. V lost 4 bases, J lost 8 bases, and 14 bases lay in between. CDR3 nucleotides: TGTGCCAGCAGTTCCCCCCAGATTTCCGAAGCTTTCTTT. Amino acids: CASSSPQISEAFF.

Many counts were recorded for this clonotype. The gene calls are TRBV6-5 and TRBJ2-7; 12 bases match TRBD1. From germline, CDR1 is MNHEY and CDR2 SVGAGI. The junction had 6 bases not matched to a gene; V was cut back by 1 base and J by 5 bases. The CDR3 totals 16 residues. The CDR3 is CASSYLPGQGAHEQYF. The CDR3 nucleotides are TGTGCCAGCAGTTACTTACCGGGACAGGGGGCCCACGAGCAGTACTTC.

The rearrangement links TRBV29-1 to TRBJ2-5, with 9 bases matching TRBD2. The length of the CDR3 is 13 residues. Germline CDR1 is SQVTM and CDR2 is ANQGSEA. Trimming at V came to 3 bases and at J to 2 bases, leaving 1 base not matched to a gene. This CDR3 is CSVEREGQETQYF. The CDR3, as DNA: TGCAGCGTTGAGCGGGAGGGACAAGAGACCCAGTACTTC.

In its sample, this clonotype was seen a few times. V gene TRBV15 combines with J gene TRBJ2-7, with TRBD1 as a possible D gene (6 bases). V was shortened by 4 bases and J by 1 base, with 8 bases between the two germline ends. The CDR3 consists of 13 residues. Germline values: CDR1 LNHNV, CDR2 YYDKDF (reference sequence). The CDR3, as DNA: TGTGCCACCAGCACCGGGACATCCTACGAGCAGTACTTC. Its translation is CATSTGTSYEQYF.

In its sample, this clonotype was seen a few times. The chain recombines TRBV6-5 with TRBJ2-7; D gene ambiguous. The V end was cut by 0 bases, the J end by 0 bases, with 15 bases between. This CDR3 contains 17 residues. Germline V CDR1 and CDR2: MNHEY, SVGAGI. CDR3 in amino acids: CASSYSAPRRSSYEQYF. Written as DNA, the CDR3 is TGTGCCAGCAGTTACTCTGCCCCCCGCAGGAGCTCCTACGAGCAGTACTTC.

The DNA of the CDR3 is TGCAGCGTTTCACGGCGGGGGCCTGGGTACGAGCAGTACTTC. Protein sequence: CSVSRRGPGYEQYF. The chain couples TRBV29-1 to TRBJ2-7; D might be TRBD2 (7 bases). The CDR3 sequence is 14 residues long. From germline, CDR1 is SQVTM and CDR2 ANQGSEA. V shed 5 bases and J shed 4 bases, with 18 bases lying between them.

The rearrangement links TRBV5-1 to TRBJ2-1, with 12 bases fitting TRBD2. Germline CDR1 is SGHRS and CDR2 is YFSETQ. V shed 1 base and J 9 bases; nucleotides not matched to a gene: 8. This CDR3 is 16 amino acids long. CDR3 bases: TGCGCCAGCAGCTTGAGCCTAGCGGGGGGGCCTGGTGAGCAGTTCTTC. Protein product: CASSLSLAGGPGEQFF.

This clonotype was detected a few times. The rearrangement links TRBV18 to TRBJ2-1, with 10 nucleotides matching TRBD2. Germline CDR1 KGHSH, CDR2 LQKENI. V dropped 4 bases and J dropped 2; count of bases not matched to a gene: 5. The CDR3 runs 16 residues. The CDR3: CASSLTSGTAYNEQFF. In nucleotides, the CDR3 is TGTGCCAGCTCACTTACTAGCGGGACTGCCTACAATGAGCAGTTCTTC.

The rearrangement joins TRBV12-3 or TRBV12-4 to TRBJ2-3; 9 bases agree with TRBD1. V was clipped by 3 bases and J by 4 bases; unmatched bases: 14. The CDR3 extends over 18 amino acids. CDR3 protein: CASSLIHLQGADADTQYF. The CDR3 nucleotides read TGTGCCAGCAGTTTGATCCACCTACAGGGGGCAGATGCAGATACGCAGTATTTT.

The chain links TRBV11-3 to TRBJ2-5, with TRBD2 matching over 11 bases. Per the germline V gene, CDR1 is SGHNT and CDR2 is YENEEA. CDR3 length: 15 amino acids. The junction had 8 bases not matched to a gene; V was cut back by 6 bases and J by 5 bases. CDR3 in amino acids: CASSQVAGGLETQYF. In DNA form, the CDR3 reads TGTGCCAGCAGTCAAGTAGCGGGGGGGCTGGAGACCCAGTACTTC. Full variable domain (rest looked up from reference TRBV11-3 and TRBJ2-5): EAGVVQSPRYKIIEKKQPVAFWCNPISGHNTLYWYLQNLGQGPELLIRYENEEAVDDSQLPKDRFSAERLKGVDSTLKIQPAELGDSAVYLCASSQVAGGLETQYFGPGTRLLVL.

In its sample, this clonotype was seen many times. This rearrangement joins TRBV5-1 to TRBJ2-1; 7 nucleotides match TRBD1. The CDR3 is made up of 15 amino acids. With V trimmed by 4 bases and J by 8 bases, 12 bases remained unmatched. Looked up from germline, CDR1 is SGHRS and CDR2 is YFSETQ. CDR3 residues: CASSARQGQLDEQFF. The CDR3 nucleotides are TGCGCCAGCAGCGCCCGACAGGGTCAGTTGGATGAGCAGTTCTTC.

The V call is TRBV24-1, the J call TRBJ2-1; 7 positions agree with TRBD2. The germline CDR1 and CDR2 sequences are KGHDR and SFDVKD. The CDR3 totals 16 residues. With V trimmed by 4 bases and J by 5 bases, 10 bases remained unmatched. The CDR3 reads CATSDYRLAPHNEQFF. The CDR3 nucleotides are TGTGCCACCAGTGACTACCGACTAGCACCTCACAATGAGCAGTTCTTC.

The chain couples TRBV7-9 to TRBJ2-4; no reliable D call. From germline, CDR1 is SEHNR and CDR2 FQNEAQ (reference sequence). CDR3 length equals 13 residues. Trimming removed 2 bases at V and 6 bases at J, with 8 bases between. CDR3 nucleotide sequence: TGTGCCAGCAGCTTATCAACAGCAAACATTCAGTACTTC. It translates to CASSLSTANIQYF.

The table lists this clonotype with many counts. V is TRBV12-3 or TRBV12-4 and J is TRBJ2-1, with 8 nucleotides matching TRBD1. Losses at the gene ends were 4 bases for V and 6 bases for J; bases not matched to a gene: 5. The CDR3 totals 14 residues. The CDR3 reads CASSSSDRGNEQFF. CDR3 nucleotides: TGTGCCAGCAGTTCCTCCGACAGGGGCAATGAGCAGTTCTTC.

This clonotype was seen repeatedly, ten times or more. The V and J genes are TRBV10-3 and TRBJ2-1; D is perhaps TRBD1 (6 bases). The CDR3 runs to 13 residues. Trimming left V 10 bases short and J 4 bases short, with 14 bases between. Germline lookup yields CDR1 ENHRY and CDR2 SYGVKD. The CDR3 sequence: CANRQEPYNEQFF. The CDR3 DNA is TGTGCCAACAGACAGGAGCCGTACAATGAGCAGTTCTTC.

This sequence joins TRBV7-2 and TRBJ2-5; 12 nucleotides agree with TRBD2. The CDR3 extends over 16 amino acids. Trimming removed 7 bases from V and 4 bases from J; junction bases left unmatched: 10. CDR1 SGHTA and CDR2 FQGNSA come from the germline V gene. This CDR3 is CASTQSSGRGGETQYF. The CDR3, as DNA: TGTGCCAGCACCCAATCTAGCGGGAGGGGGGGAGAGACCCAGTACTTC.

There are many counts of this clonotype. V usage is TRBV4-3 and J usage is TRBJ2-1; TRBD1 matches at 9 bases. The CDR3 is 15 amino acids. Germline trimming cut 3 bases from V and 6 bases from J; bases unmatched to any gene: 6. Germline V lookup: CDR1 LGHNA, CDR2 YSLEER. CDR3 sequence: CASSQDRGLGNEQFF. CDR3 bases: TGCGCCAGCAGCCAGGACAGGGGTTTGGGCAATGAGCAGTTCTTC.

This clonotype was recorded at least ten times. The rearrangement uses TRBV28 and TRBJ2-2; 8 nucleotides line up with TRBD1. The CDR3 loop spans 19 amino acids. Germline CDR1 reads MDHEN; CDR2 reads SYDVKM. The J segment lost 2 bases and the V segment lost 9 bases, leaving 20 bases of the junction unmatched. CDR3 in DNA: TGTGCCAGTACTAGTATTGGATCGGCCGGACAGGGCAACACCGGGGAGCTGTTTTTT. Amino acid sequence: CASTSIGSAGQGNTGELFF.

In this sample, this clonotype turned up many times. J is TRBJ2-1 and V is TRBV4-2; 10 bases agree with TRBD2. Trimming removed 0 bases from V and 2 bases from J; junction bases left unmatched: 4. Germline CDR1 and CDR2: LGHNA and YNFKEQ. The CDR3 runs 17 residues. The CDR3 region is CASSQDLSGGAYNEQFF. The CDR3 DNA reads TGTGCCAGCAGCCAAGATCTCAGCGGGGGGGCCTACAATGAGCAGTTCTTC.

This clonotype has just one count. The CDR3 ends on some other residue instead of the conserved phenylalanine or tryptophan, so this is likely a read error. The gene calls are TRBV12-3 or TRBV12-4 and TRBJ2-1; unclear D gene. This CDR3 is 14 amino acids long. Trimming stripped 6 bases from V and 3 bases from J, with 12 bases between. CDR3 sequence: CASSGAAGYNEQFI. The CDR3 DNA reads as TGTGCCAGCAGCGGAGCCGCTGGCTACAATGAGCAGTTCATC.

This clonotype occurred a few times. The chain carries TRBV3-1 and TRBJ1-4; tentatively, D is TRBD1 (6 bases). Trimming removed 2 bases from V and 1 base from J, with 11 bases in between. The germline V gene has CDR1 LGHDT and CDR2 YNNKEL (reference sequence). The CDR3 length is 16 residues. The CDR3 here is CASSQYEQGTNEKLFF. The CDR3 region has the DNA TGTGCCAGCAGCCAATACGAACAGGGAACTAATGAAAAACTGTTTTTT.

This clonotype was detected ten times or more. This chain links TRBV7-9 with TRBJ2-4, with TRBD1 matching over 7 bases. V lost 5 bases to trimming and J lost 6 bases; unmatched junction nucleotides: 10. Germline lookup yields CDR1 SEHNR and CDR2 FQNEAQ (reference sequence). The CDR3 sequence is 15 residues long. The CDR3 coding sequence is TGTGCCAGCAGCCCGAGTAGGGGACAGCGAAACATTCAGTACTTC. Translated: CASSPSRGQRNIQYF.

The chain employs TRBV24-1 and TRBJ2-1; D not certain. Germline CDR1 is KGHDR and CDR2 is SFDVKD. The V end lost 0 bases, the J end lost 7 bases, and 24 bases lay between the germline ends. The length of the CDR3 is 19 residues. CDR3 loop: CATSDLKAGRVARANEQFF. CDR3 DNA: TGTGCCACCAGTGATTTGAAGGCAGGTAGGGTGGCCCGAGCGAATGAGCAGTTCTTC.